This T cell receptor beta chain was obtained from a study of T cell changes during pregnancy in multiple sclerosis. From germline, CDR1 is LNHDA and CDR2 SQIVND (reference sequence). This CDR3 is built from 16 residues. The V end was cut by 1 base, the J end by 0 bases, with 12 bases between. Only in-frame clones appear in the TCRdb table, and some are missing; sequencing was by immunoSEQ multiplex PCR. The data hold approximately 100,000 clones, with 92% observed a single time. The sequence derives from a female donor in good health, enrolled as a control in a pregnancy study. The material was peripheral blood, obtained after pregnancy. V gene TRBV19 combines with J gene TRBJ1-1; D not resolved. CDR3 DNA sequence: TGTGCCAGTAGTATAGTCCCGGGATCCTTGAACACTGAAGCTTTCTTT. Translated, it gives CASSIVPGSLNTEAFF.